This T cell receptor beta chain appears in the sequencing data of a study of spatial heterogeneity in lung cancer. TCR cDNA molecules each carried a unique molecular identifier. TCRdb re-analysed the 5' RACE reads in MiXCR, keeping a single row per CDR3 protein. The data show under 100,000 distinct CDR3 sequences, with roughly 8.7% seen just once and 6.9% held by the top ten. CDR1 LNHDA and CDR2 SQIVND come from the germline V gene (reference sequence). The CDR3 has 18 residues. Deletions cut 0 bases from V and 0 bases from J, with 15 bases between. This clonotype came up a few times. The time point is: sample taken at primary tumor resection. Material for sequencing was whole RNA from tumor, nontumor lung or frozen PBMC, left unsorted. The donors comprised some 78 untreated early-stage non-small cell lung cancer patients.

The chain combines TRBV19 with TRBJ1-5, with D uncertain. The sequencing used PBMCs, collected at surgery. The TCR sequence derives from a male donor with early-stage non-small cell lung cancer. The CDR3 nucleotides read TGTGCCAGTAGTATAGATTATAAGGGAATTTATAGCAATCAGCCCCAGCATTTT. Protein: CASSIDYKGIYSNQPQHF.